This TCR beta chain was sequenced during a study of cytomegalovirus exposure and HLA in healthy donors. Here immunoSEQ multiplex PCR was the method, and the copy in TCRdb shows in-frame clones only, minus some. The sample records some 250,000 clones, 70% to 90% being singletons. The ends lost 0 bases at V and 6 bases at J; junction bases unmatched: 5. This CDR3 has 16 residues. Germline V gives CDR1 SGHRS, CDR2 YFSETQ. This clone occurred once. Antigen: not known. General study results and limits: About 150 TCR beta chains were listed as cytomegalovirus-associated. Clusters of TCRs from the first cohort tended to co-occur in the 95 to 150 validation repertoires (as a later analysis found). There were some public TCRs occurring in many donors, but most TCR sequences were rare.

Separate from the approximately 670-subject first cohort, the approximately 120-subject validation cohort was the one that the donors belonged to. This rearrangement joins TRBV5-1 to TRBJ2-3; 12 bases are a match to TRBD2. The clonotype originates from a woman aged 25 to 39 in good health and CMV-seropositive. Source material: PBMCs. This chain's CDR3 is CASSLAASGRADTQYF. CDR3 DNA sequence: TGCGCCAGCAGCTTGGCGGCTAGCGGGAGGGCGGATACGCAGTATTTT.